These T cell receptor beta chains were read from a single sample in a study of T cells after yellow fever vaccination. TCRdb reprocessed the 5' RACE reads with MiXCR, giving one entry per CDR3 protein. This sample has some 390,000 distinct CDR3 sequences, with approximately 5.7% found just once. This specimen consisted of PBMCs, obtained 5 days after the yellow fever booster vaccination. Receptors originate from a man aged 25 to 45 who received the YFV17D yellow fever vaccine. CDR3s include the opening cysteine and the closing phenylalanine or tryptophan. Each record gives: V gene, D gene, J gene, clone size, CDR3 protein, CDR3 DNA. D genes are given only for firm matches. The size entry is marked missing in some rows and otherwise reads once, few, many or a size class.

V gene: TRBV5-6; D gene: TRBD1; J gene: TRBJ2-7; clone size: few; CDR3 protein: CASNPLDRNEQYF; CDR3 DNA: TGTGCCAGCAACCCATTGGACAGGAACGAGCAGTACTTC
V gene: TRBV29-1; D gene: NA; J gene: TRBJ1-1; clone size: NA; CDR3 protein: CSVLGKGQTRNTEAFF; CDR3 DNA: TGCAGCGTTTTGGGAAAAGGACAGACACGGAACACTGAAGCTTTCTTT
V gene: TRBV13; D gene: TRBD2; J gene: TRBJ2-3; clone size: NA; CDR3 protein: CASSLGRASGMDTQYF; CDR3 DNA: TGTGCCAGCAGCTTAGGAAGGGCTAGCGGGATGGATACGCAGTATTTT
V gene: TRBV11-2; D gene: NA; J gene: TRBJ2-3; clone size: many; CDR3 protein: CASSLGVLREQYF; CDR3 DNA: TGTGCCAGCAGCTTGGGGGTCTTAAGGGAGCAGTATTTT
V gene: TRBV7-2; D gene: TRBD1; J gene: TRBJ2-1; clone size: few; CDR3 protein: CASSLGQGVLTEQFF; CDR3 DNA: TGTGCCAGCAGCTTGGGACAGGGGGTATTAACTGAGCAGTTCTTC
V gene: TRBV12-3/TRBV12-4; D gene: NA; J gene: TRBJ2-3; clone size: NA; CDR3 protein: CASSGVGGYTQYF; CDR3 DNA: TGTGCCAGCAGTGGAGTGGGCGGCTATACGCAGTATTTT
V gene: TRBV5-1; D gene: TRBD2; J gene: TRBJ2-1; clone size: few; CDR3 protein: CASSSSGTSLDEQFF; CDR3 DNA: TGCGCCAGCAGCTCCTCCGGGACTAGCTTGGATGAGCAGTTCTTC
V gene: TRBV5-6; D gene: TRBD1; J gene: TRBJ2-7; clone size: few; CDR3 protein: CASSPLDRRSYEQYF; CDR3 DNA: TGTGCCAGCAGCCCCTTGGACAGGAGGTCCTACGAGCAGTACTTC
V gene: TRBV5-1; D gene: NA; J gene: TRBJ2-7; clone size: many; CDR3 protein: CASSKDSPYEQYF; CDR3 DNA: TGCGCCAGCAGCAAAGACAGCCCCTACGAGCAGTACTTC
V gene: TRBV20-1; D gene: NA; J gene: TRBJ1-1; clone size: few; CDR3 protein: CSARVALGTEAFF; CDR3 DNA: TGCAGTGCTAGAGTGGCTTTGGGGACTGAAGCTTTCTTT
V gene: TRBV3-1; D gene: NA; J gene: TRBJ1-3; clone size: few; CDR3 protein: CASSQGAVSGNTIYF; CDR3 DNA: TGTGCCAGCAGCCAAGGGGCGGTCTCTGGAAACACCATATATTTT
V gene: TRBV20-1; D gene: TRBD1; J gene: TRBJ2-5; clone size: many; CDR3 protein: CSAGQGAKTQYF; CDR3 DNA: TGCAGTGCAGGACAGGGGGCAAAGACCCAGTACTTC
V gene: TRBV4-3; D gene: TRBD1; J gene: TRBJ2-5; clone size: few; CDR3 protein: CASSQEGTGDQETQYF; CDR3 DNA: TGCGCCAGCAGCCAAGAGGGGACAGGGGACCAAGAGACCCAGTACTTC
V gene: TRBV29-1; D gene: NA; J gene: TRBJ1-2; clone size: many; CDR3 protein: CSVERQGSSYGYTF; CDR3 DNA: TGCAGCGTTGAGCGTCAGGGTTCCTCCTATGGCTACACCTTC
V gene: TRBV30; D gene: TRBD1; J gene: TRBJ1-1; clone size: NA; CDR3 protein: CAWSSGGNVMTEAFF; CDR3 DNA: TGTGCCTGGAGCTCAGGGGGCAACGTAATGACTGAAGCTTTCTTT
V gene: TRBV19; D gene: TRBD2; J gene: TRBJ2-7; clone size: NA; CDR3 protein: CASSIVVASGSSYEQYF; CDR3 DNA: TGTGCCAGTAGTATAGTGGTTGCTAGCGGGAGCTCCTACGAGCAGTACTTC
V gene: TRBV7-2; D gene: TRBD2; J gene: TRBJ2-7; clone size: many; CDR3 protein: CASSEVPGGFEQYF; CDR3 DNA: TGTGCCAGCAGCGAAGTCCCGGGAGGTTTCGAGCAGTACTTC
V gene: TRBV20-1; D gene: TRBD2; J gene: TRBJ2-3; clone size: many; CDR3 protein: CSARIAGVPDTQYF; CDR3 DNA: TGCAGTGCTCGCATAGCGGGAGTCCCAGATACGCAGTATTTT
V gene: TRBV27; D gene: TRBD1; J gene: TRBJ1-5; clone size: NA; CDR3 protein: CASSLAGQFNQPQHF; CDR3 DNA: TGTGCCAGCAGTTTAGCGGGACAGTTCAATCAGCCCCAGCATTTT
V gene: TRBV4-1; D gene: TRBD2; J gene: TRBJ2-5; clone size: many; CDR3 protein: CASSQDRTSPYQETQYF; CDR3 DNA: TGCGCCAGCAGCCAAGATCGGACTAGCCCTTACCAAGAGACCCAGTACTTC
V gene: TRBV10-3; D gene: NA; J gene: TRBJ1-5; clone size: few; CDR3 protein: CAISSDSFNQPQHF; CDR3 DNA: TGTGCCATCAGCTCAGACAGCTTCAATCAGCCCCAGCATTTT
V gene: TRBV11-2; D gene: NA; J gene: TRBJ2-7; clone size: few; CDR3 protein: CASSFLGRNSYEQYF; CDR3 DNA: TGTGCCAGCAGCTTCTTGGGACGGAACTCCTACGAGCAGTACTTC
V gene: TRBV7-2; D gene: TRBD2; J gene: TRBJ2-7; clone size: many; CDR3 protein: CASSLSGDRNYEQYF; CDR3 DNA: TGTGCCAGCAGCTTAAGCGGGGACCGCAACTACGAGCAGTACTTC
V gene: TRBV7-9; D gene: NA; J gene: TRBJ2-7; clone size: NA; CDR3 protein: CASSSFWLGSSYEQYF; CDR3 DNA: TGTGCCAGCAGCTCCTTTTGGCTGGGTTCCTCCTACGAGCAGTACTTC
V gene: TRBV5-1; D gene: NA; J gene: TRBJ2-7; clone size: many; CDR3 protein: CASSLMSTYEQYF; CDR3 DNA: TGCGCCAGCAGCTTGATGTCGACCTACGAGCAGTACTTC
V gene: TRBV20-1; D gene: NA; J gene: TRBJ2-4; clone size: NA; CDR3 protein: CSAGDNKNIQYF; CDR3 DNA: TGCAGTGCTGGGGACAATAAAAACATTCAGTACTTC
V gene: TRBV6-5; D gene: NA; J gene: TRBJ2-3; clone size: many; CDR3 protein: CATGDGTDTQYF; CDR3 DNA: TGTGCCACCGGGGACGGCACAGATACGCAGTATTTT
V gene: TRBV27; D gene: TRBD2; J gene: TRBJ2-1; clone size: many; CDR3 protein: CAISGGYEQFF; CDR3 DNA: TGTGCCATCAGCGGGGGGTATGAGCAGTTCTTC
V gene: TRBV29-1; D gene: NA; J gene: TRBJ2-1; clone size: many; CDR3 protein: CSVEKTRWGSDEQFF; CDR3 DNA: TGCAGCGTTGAAAAGACTAGATGGGGTAGCGATGAGCAGTTCTTC
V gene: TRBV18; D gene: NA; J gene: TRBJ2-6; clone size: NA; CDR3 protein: CASSPGSAGANVLTF; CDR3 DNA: TGTGCCAGCTCACCCGGGAGTGCTGGGGCCAACGTCCTGACTTTC
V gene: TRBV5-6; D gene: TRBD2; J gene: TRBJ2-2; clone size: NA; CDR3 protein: CASSPPRESDGELFF; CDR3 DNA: TGTGCCAGCAGCCCACCGCGGGAGAGTGACGGGGAGCTGTTTTTT
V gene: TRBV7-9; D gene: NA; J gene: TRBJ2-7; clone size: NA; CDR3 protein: CASSAHGEQYF; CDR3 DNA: TGTGCCAGCAGCGCCCATGGGGAGCAGTACTTC
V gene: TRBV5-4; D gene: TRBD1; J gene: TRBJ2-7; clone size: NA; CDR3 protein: CASSARGRGYEQYF; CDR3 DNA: TGTGCCAGCAGCGCCAGGGGGCGCGGATACGAGCAGTACTTC
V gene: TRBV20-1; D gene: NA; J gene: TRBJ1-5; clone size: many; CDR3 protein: CSARDRFLGNQPQHF; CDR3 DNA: TGCAGTGCTAGAGATCGGTTCCTGGGCAATCAGCCCCAGCATTTT
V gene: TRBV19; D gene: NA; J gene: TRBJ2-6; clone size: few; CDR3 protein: CATLSEGSGANVLTF; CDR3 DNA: TGTGCCACCCTCTCAGAAGGCTCTGGGGCCAACGTCCTGACTTTC
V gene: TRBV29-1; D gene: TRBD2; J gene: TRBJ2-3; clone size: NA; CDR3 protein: CSSWTVLGGLADTQYF; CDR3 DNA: TGCAGCTCTTGGACTGTGCTAGGGGGACTAGCAGATACGCAGTATTTT
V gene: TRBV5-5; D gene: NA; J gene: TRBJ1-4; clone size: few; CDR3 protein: CASSRTAESFKLFF; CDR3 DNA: TGTGCCAGCAGCCGGACAGCCGAATCCTTCAAACTGTTTTTT
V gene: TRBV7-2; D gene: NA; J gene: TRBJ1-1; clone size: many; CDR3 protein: CASSLAYSNTEAFF; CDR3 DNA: TGTGCCAGCAGCTTAGCTTACAGCAACACTGAAGCTTTCTTT
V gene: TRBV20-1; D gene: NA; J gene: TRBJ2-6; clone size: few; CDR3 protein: CSASYSGANVLTF; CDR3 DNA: TGCAGTGCTAGTTACTCTGGGGCCAACGTCCTGACTTTC
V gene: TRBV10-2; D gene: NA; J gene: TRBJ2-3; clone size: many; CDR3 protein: CAGSNSLDTDTQYF; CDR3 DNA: TGCGCCGGGTCGAACAGCTTAGACACAGATACGCAGTATTTT
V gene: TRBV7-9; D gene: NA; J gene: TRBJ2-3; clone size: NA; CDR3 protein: CASSLGEAQYF; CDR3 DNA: TGTGCCAGCAGCTTAGGAGAGGCGCAGTATTTT
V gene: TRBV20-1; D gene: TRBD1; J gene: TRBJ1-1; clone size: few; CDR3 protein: CSASGTGGRTEAFF; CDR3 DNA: TGCAGTGCATCCGGGACAGGGGGCCGCACTGAAGCTTTCTTT
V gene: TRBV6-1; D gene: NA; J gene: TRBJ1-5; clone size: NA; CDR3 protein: CASSAGGNQTQHF; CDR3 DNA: TGTGCCAGCAGTGCTGGGGGCAATCAGACCCAGCATTTT
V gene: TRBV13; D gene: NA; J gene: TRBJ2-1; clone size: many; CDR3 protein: CASSVGSTWNNEQFF; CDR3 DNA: TGTGCCAGCAGCGTTGGAAGTACCTGGAACAATGAGCAGTTCTTC
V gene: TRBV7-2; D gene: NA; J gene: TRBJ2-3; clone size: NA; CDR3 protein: CASSESSGTDTQYF; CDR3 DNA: TGTGCCAGCAGCGAGTCCAGCGGCACAGATACGCAGTATTTT
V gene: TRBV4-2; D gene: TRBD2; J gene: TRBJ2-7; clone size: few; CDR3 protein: CASSPGGAEQYF; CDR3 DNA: TGTGCCAGCAGCCCCGGGGGGGCCGAGCAGTACTTC